This entry lists 10 T cell receptor beta chains sequenced from one sample in a study of T-cell memory formation after mild COVID-19. In TCRdb, the 5' RACE reads were re-called with MiXCR into one record per CDR3 protein. The table lists approximately 270,000 distinct CDR3 sequences, around 15% of them singletons. Specimen: PBMCs or a T cell subset sorted from them (not recorded which). These receptors originate from a man aged 18-30 years who had mild COVID-19 (a few samples of this study predate the infection). Cell type and time point are not known.

The chain uses TRBV28 and TRBJ2-7; D is ambiguous. Trimming removed 2 bases at V and 4 bases at J, with 9 bases between. Looked up from germline, CDR1 is MDHEN and CDR2 is SYDVKM. The CDR3 covers 13 residues. CDR3 coding DNA: TGTGCCAGCAGTTTAGGCGGCGATTACGAGCAGTACGTC. This translates into CASSLGGDYEQYV.

This clonotype occurred a few times. The chain employs TRBV10-1 and TRBJ2-3; 10 bases fit TRBD2. The CDR3 extends over 16 amino acids. Losses at the gene ends were 3 bases for V and 4 bases for J; bases not matched to a gene: 7. CDR1 and CDR2 from the germline V gene are WNHNN and SYGVQD (reference sequence). The CDR3 nucleotides are TGCGCCAGCAGTGAAGGTAGCGGGGGGTTCGCAGATACGCAGTATTTT. Residues: CASSEGSGGFADTQYF.

The V gene is TRBV9, the J gene TRBJ2-5; D gene uncertain. The CDR3 is made up of 13 amino acids. Trimming took 0 bases from V and 4 from J, leaving 7 bases between them. The germline V gene encodes CDR1 SGDLS and CDR2 YYNGEE. The CDR3 sequence is CASSVGTRETQYF. The CDR3 bases are TGTGCCAGCAGCGTAGGTACGCGAGAGACCCAGTACTTC.

This clonotype was seen repeatedly, ten times or more. The chain joins TRBV12-3 or TRBV12-4 to TRBJ2-5; the D gene could be TRBD1 or TRBD2 (5 bases each). CDR3 length: 15 amino acids. V dropped 4 bases and J dropped 4 bases, with 16 bases sitting between them. CDR3 in DNA: TGTGCCAGCAGTTGGGGCCGGGGCCGTGGAGAGACCCAGTACTTC. Residues: CASSWGRGRGETQYF.

This chain joins TRBV28 and TRBJ2-2, with D uncertain. The CDR3 has 15 residues. Per germline, CDR1 MDHEN and CDR2 SYDVKM. The V end was cut by 3 bases, the J end by 3 bases, with 11 bases between. CDR3 in amino acids: CASSLGGLYTGELFF. The CDR3 DNA follows: TGTGCCAGCAGTTTGGGTGGGCTTTACACCGGGGAGCTGTTTTTT.

This clonotype was recorded at least ten times. For the CDR3, the DNA is TGCGCCAGCACCGAGGGTATGGGGCCGGGGAATCAGCCCCAGCATTTT. Translating it yields CASTEGMGPGNQPQHF. V gene TRBV10-2 combines with J gene TRBJ1-5, with TRBD1 as a possible D gene (5 bases). CDR1 WSHSY and CDR2 SAAADI come from the germline V gene. This CDR3 spans 16 amino acids. The V and J ends lost 7 bases and 4 bases respectively, with 20 bases between them.

The chain recombines TRBV4-3 with TRBJ2-2; no firm D call. With 0 bases removed from V and 5 bases from J, the gap between germline ends came to 10 bases. Per germline, CDR1 LGHNA and CDR2 YSLEER. The CDR3 totals 15 residues. CDR3 in amino acids: CASSQERHKTGELFF. CDR3 sequence (DNA): TGCGCCAGCAGCCAAGAGAGGCACAAAACCGGGGAGCTGTTTTTT.

Points on this clonotype: A much larger clonotype is one base distant, so this may be a read error. The chain has TRBV7-2 and TRBJ1-2; tentatively, D is TRBD1 (5 bases). The germline gives CDR1 SGHTA, CDR2 FQGNSA. Trimming took off 0 bases at V and 4 bases at J, with 12 bases between the two ends. The CDR3 sequence is 15 residues long. The CDR3 nucleotides are TGTGCCAGCAGCTTAGCCCCACAGGCCTCCTATGGCTACACCTTC. It is translated as CASSLAPQASYGYTF. Looking up the rest from reference TRBV7-2 and TRBJ1-2 gives the full variable domain: GAGVSQSPSNKVTEKGKDVELRCDPISGHTALYWYRQSLGQGLEFLIYFQGNSAPDKSGLPSDRFSAERTGGSVSTLTIQRTQQEDSAVYLCASSLAPQASYGYTFGSGTRLTVV.

The chain combines TRBV20-1 with TRBJ2-5; 9 positions match TRBD2. With V trimmed by 2 bases and J by 3 bases, 1 base remained unmatched. Per germline, CDR1 DFQATT and CDR2 SNEGSKA (reference sequence). The CDR3 contains 13 residues. CDR3 DNA: TGCAGTGCTAGACCTAGCGGGAAAGAGACCCAGTACTTC. This codes for CSARPSGKETQYF.

This clonotype turned up a few times. This chain links TRBV12-5 with TRBJ1-3; 9 bases map to TRBD1. Germline V gene data show CDR1 as LGHNT and CDR2 as FRNRAP. After removal of 3 bases from V and 6 bases from J, the junction contained 12 bases not matched to a gene. CDR3 length equals 17 residues. CDR3 loop: CASGFLVGDRVANTIYF. Written as DNA, the CDR3 is TGTGCTAGTGGTTTCCTGGTCGGGGACAGGGTGGCAAACACCATATATTTT.